The 8 T cell receptor beta chains below come from one sample, sequenced in a study of blood T cell repertoires in COVID-19. The protocol was immunoSEQ multiplex PCR, while the TCRdb copy is restricted to in-frame clones and leaves out a portion. This sample has tens of thousands of clones, with around 77% found just once. Sequenced sample: peripheral blood. These receptors came from a man older than 75 with active or convalescent COVID-19.

The chain links TRBV19 to TRBJ2-1; 9 nucleotides line up with TRBD2. V dropped 3 bases and J dropped 7; count of bases not matched to a gene: 7. CDR1 is LNHDA and CDR2 is SQIVND in the germline V gene (reference sequence). This CDR3 is built from 15 residues. The CDR3 DNA sequence: TGTGCCAGTAGTATTATGAGCGGGGGGTGGAATGAGCAGTTCTTC. Its translation is CASSIMSGGWNEQFF.

The chain carries TRBV28 and TRBJ2-7; 11 bases are shared with TRBD2. The J segment lost 6 bases and the V segment lost 8 bases, leaving 3 bases of the junction unmatched. The V gene's germline CDR1 is MDHEN and CDR2 SYDVKM. CDR3 length: 12 amino acids. CDR3 nucleotides: TGTGCCAGCGGAGGACTAGCGGGCGAGCAGTACTTC. Translation: CASGGLAGEQYF.

The chain couples TRBV12-3 or TRBV12-4 to TRBJ1-2, with D maybe TRBD1 (5 bases). This CDR3 comprises 13 residues. The germline V and J ends were trimmed by 3 bases and 8 bases, with 13 bases remaining between them. The chain's CDR3 is CASSFGRASGYTF. Here the CDR3 DNA reads TGTGCCAGCAGTTTTGGCAGGGCGAGCGGCTACACCTTC.

The chain links TRBV29-1 to TRBJ1-2; 7 bases are a match to TRBD1. This CDR3 is built from 11 residues. Per germline, CDR1 SQVTM and CDR2 ANQGSEA. Unmatched junction bases numbered 3, after V lost 5 bases and J lost 6 bases. The CDR3 loop reads CSVSTGHGYTF. CDR3 nucleotide sequence: TGCAGCGTTTCGACAGGGCATGGCTACACCTTC.

This clone was counted between two and nine times. This rearrangement joins TRBV18 to TRBJ1-4; D call uncertain. The V gene's germline CDR1 is KGHSH and CDR2 LQKENI. Trimming took off 3 bases at V and 1 base at J, with 12 bases between the two ends. The CDR3 length is 16 residues. Written as DNA, the CDR3 is TGTGCCAGCTCACCCCGCGACATAGAAACTAATGAAAAACTGTTTTTT. Its protein product is CASSPRDIETNEKLFF.

The chain carries TRBV2 and TRBJ2-1, with D maybe TRBD1 (5 bases). The V end lost 8 bases, the J end lost 8 bases, and 10 bases lay between the germline ends. CDR1 is SNHLY, CDR2 FYNNEI, per germline. The CDR3 length is 11 residues. The CDR3 loop reads CASGQFDEQFF. DNA for the CDR3: TGTGCCAGCGGACAATTTGATGAGCAGTTCTTC.

This chain uses TRBV5-1 with TRBJ2-3; 11 bases map to TRBD2. With V trimmed by 1 base and J by 2 bases, 6 bases remained unmatched. Germline V gene lookup returns CDR1 SGHRS and CDR2 YFSETQ. The CDR3 loop spans 17 amino acids. This CDR3 is CASSLMVAGGNTDTQYF. The CDR3 DNA sequence: TGCGCCAGCAGCTTGATGGTAGCGGGAGGGAACACAGATACGCAGTATTTT.

The table lists this clone with a few counts. The chain combines TRBV4-2 with TRBJ2-2; the match to TRBD2 covers 11 bases. J gave up 5 bases and V 0 bases, and 8 bases lay outside the gene matches. Germline lookup yields CDR1 LGHNA and CDR2 YNFKEQ. This CDR3 has 18 amino acids. The DNA of the CDR3 is TGTGCCAGCAGCCAAGATCTGGCTAGCGGGAGGTTGACCGGGGAGCTGTTTTTT. This gives the protein CASSQDLASGRLTGELFF.